These 24 T cell receptor beta chains were sequenced from one sample in a study of blood T cell repertoires in COVID-19. The method was immunoSEQ multiplex PCR; TCRdb's version includes in-frame clones alone and lacks a portion of them. The sample yields about 350,000 clones, over 80% seen once. The sequenced material came from peripheral blood. Receptor source: a woman in her 50s with COVID-19, enrolled during active disease.

The rearrangement uses TRBV28 and TRBJ2-6, with a tentative D call TRBD2 (6 bases). V was cut by 2 bases and J by 4 bases, with 9 bases left in between. The CDR3 spans 15 residues. CDR1 and CDR2 from the germline V gene are MDHEN and SYDVKM. The DNA for the CDR3 is TGTGCCAGCAGTTTAGGAGGGACCGGGGCCAACGTCCTGACTTTC. Translated, it gives CASSLGGTGANVLTF.

Many counts were recorded for this clone. The J gene is TRBJ1-2, the V gene TRBV28; D perhaps matches TRBD1 (5 bases). Trimming shortened V by 1 base and J by 7 bases, and 7 bases separated the two germline ends. Per germline, CDR1 MDHEN and CDR2 SYDVKM. The CDR3 is 12 amino acids. CDR3 sequence (DNA): TGTGCCAGCAGTTTATTTCAGGGTGGCTACACCTTC. This sequence encodes CASSLFQGGYTF.

The chain uses TRBV9 and TRBJ2-3; 7 bases agree with TRBD2. This CDR3 comprises 15 residues. Germline values: CDR1 SGDLS, CDR2 YYNGEE. V lost 2 bases, J lost 6 bases, and 9 bases stayed unmatched. CDR3 sequence (DNA): TGTGCCAGCAGCGTTCTGGGGGAGGGCGGCGATACGCAGTATTTT. Translating gives CASSVLGEGGDTQYF.

V and J are TRBV6-5 and TRBJ1-5; TRBD1 aligns across 8 bases. Germline CDR1 reads MNHEY; CDR2 reads SVGAGI. The CDR3 length is 14 residues. V dropped 6 bases and J dropped 4; count of bases not matched to a gene: 5. The CDR3 here is CASRNRGKNQPQHF. As DNA, the CDR3 is TGTGCCAGCAGGAACAGGGGGAAGAATCAGCCCCAGCATTTT.

The chain links TRBV7-9 to TRBJ1-2, with D unresolved. The CDR3 runs to 14 residues. Germline CDR1 SEHNR, CDR2 FQNEAQ (reference sequence). Deletions cut 2 bases from V and 8 bases from J, with 15 bases between. CDR3 protein: CASSLSRGVGGYTF. The CDR3 DNA is TGTGCCAGCAGCTTAAGCCGTGGAGTAGGAGGCTACACCTTC.

This chain uses TRBV5-1 with TRBJ1-5, with TRBD1 identical over 8 bases. This CDR3 contains 15 residues. V lost 3 bases, J lost 0 bases, and 2 bases stayed unmatched. CDR1 is SGHRS and CDR2 is YFSETQ in the germline V gene. Here the CDR3 DNA reads TGCGCCAGCAGCTCAACAGGGGGTAGCAATCAGCCCCAGCATTTT. It encodes CASSSTGGSNQPQHF.

J is TRBJ1-3 and V is TRBV14; 10 bases agree with TRBD1. The trim removed 4 bases at V and 4 bases at J, leaving 7 bases unmatched. The CDR3 covers 16 residues. Per germline, CDR1 SGHDN and CDR2 FVKESK. The CDR3 DNA reads TGTGCCAGCAGCCGCCAAAAGACAGGGGGCGGAAACACCATATATTTT. Encoded protein: CASSRQKTGGGNTIYF. The full variable domain, completed using reference TRBV14 and TRBJ1-3, is EAGVTQFPSHSVIEKGQTVTLRCDPISGHDNLYWYRRVMGKEIKFLLHFVKESKQDESGMPNNRFLAERTGGTYSTLKVQPAELEDSGVYFCASSRQKTGGGNTIYFGEGSWLTVV.

The J gene is TRBJ1-1, the V gene TRBV6-5; 7 bases map to TRBD1. This CDR3 is built from 12 residues. The V and J ends lost 5 bases and 7 bases, in that order; junction bases with no gene match: 4. Per germline, CDR1 MNHEY and CDR2 SVGAGI. The CDR3 DNA is TGTGCCAGCAGTCCAAGGGACAGTGAAGCTTTCTTT. This codes for CASSPRDSEAFF.

This chain connects TRBV3-1 (or the pseudogene TRBV3-2) to TRBJ1-5; TRBD1 is a possible D gene (6 bases). The germline V gene encodes CDR1 LGHDT and CDR2 YNNKEL (reference sequence). This CDR3 region has 15 residues. Between the trimmed V and J ends, which lost 4 bases and 5 bases, there was a span of 15 bases. Here the CDR3 DNA reads TGTGCCAGCAGCCCCGGGACAACGCGCGATCAGCCCCAGCATTTT. This codes for CASSPGTTRDQPQHF.

V gene TRBV7-8 combines with J gene TRBJ2-7; tentatively, D is TRBD2 (6 bases). The length of the CDR3 is 16 residues. The V gene's germline CDR1 is SGHVS and CDR2 FQNEAQ. V dropped 1 base and J dropped 5 bases, with 18 bases sitting between them. The CDR3, as DNA: TGTGCCAGCAGCTTAGTGGGGGGTGGGACCAGCCACGAGCAGTACTTC. Its translation is CASSLVGGGTSHEQYF.

The V gene is TRBV7-6, the J gene TRBJ2-7, with 10 bases identical to TRBD2. J was trimmed by 5 bases and V by 5 bases; bases with no gene match: 9. Per the germline V gene, CDR1 is SGHVS and CDR2 is FNYEAQ. The CDR3 runs 15 residues. As DNA, the CDR3 is TGTGCCAGCAGCCCCGGAGCTAGCGGGAGTCACGAGCAGTACTTC. It yields the protein CASSPGASGSHEQYF.

The genes are TRBV7-9 and TRBJ2-7; TRBD2 might be the D (6 bases). CDR3 length: 14 amino acids. The V gene lost 2 bases and the J gene lost 6 bases, with 14 bases spanning the gap. From germline, CDR1 is SEHNR and CDR2 FQNEAQ (reference sequence). The CDR3 spells CASSLTGSRLEQYF. Here the CDR3 DNA reads TGTGCCAGCAGCTTAACCGGGAGCCGTCTCGAGCAGTACTTC. Supplemented by reference TRBV7-9 and TRBJ2-7, the full variable domain reads DTGVSQNPRHKITKRGQNVTFRCDPISEHNRLYWYRQTLGQGPEFLTYFQNEAQLEKSRLLSDRFSAERPKGSFSTLEIQRTEQGDSAMYLCASSLTGSRLEQYFGPGTRLTVT.

The chain carries TRBV7-9 and TRBJ2-7; 8 bases align to TRBD1. Germline V lookup: CDR1 SEHNR, CDR2 FQNEAQ (reference sequence). V lost 5 bases to trimming and J lost 9 bases; unmatched junction nucleotides: 15. The CDR3 runs 15 residues. This chain's CDR3 is CASSAWTGSHVRQYF. CDR3 bases: TGTGCCAGCAGCGCCTGGACAGGGTCTCATGTGAGGCAGTACTTC.

The gene calls are TRBV27 and TRBJ1-4; 8 nucleotides agree with TRBD1. The V gene's germline CDR1 is MNHEY and CDR2 SMNVEV (reference sequence). The V gene end was trimmed by 0 bases and the J gene end by 4 bases; junction bases not matched to a gene: 7. The CDR3 extends over 17 amino acids. CDR3 sequence (DNA): TGTGCCAGCAGTTTATCCGGACAGGGAGAACTTAATGAAAAACTGTTTTTT. The encoded protein is CASSLSGQGELNEKLFF.

V usage is TRBV15 and J usage is TRBJ2-1; D is possibly TRBD2 (6 bases). This CDR3 comprises 15 residues. Trimming took 3 bases from V and 7 from J, leaving 16 bases between them. Germline-derived CDR1 and CDR2 are LNHNV and YYDKDF (reference sequence). CDR3 residues: CATSRDPGAVNEQFF. CDR3 bases: TGTGCCACCAGCAGGGATCCGGGAGCGGTAAATGAGCAGTTCTTC. Complete variable domain (other parts from reference TRBV15 and TRBJ2-1): DAMVIQNPRYQVTQFGKPVTLSCSQTLNHNVMYWYQQKSSQAPKLLFHYYDKDFNNEADTPDNFQSRRPNTSFCFLDIRSPGLGDTAMYLCATSRDPGAVNEQFFGPGTRLTVL.

The chain is built from TRBV21-1 and TRBJ2-1; TRBD1, the D gene given by the table, was not confirmed from the DNA. TRBV21-1 counts as a pseudogene. This CDR3 comprises 15 residues. The CDR3 region is CASSKVPGGRDEQFF. The CDR3 coding sequence is TGTGCCAGCAGCAAAGTCCCAGGGGGTAGGGATGAGCAGTTCTTC.

This clone was observed a handful of times. The rearrangement uses TRBV15 and TRBJ2-1, with 7 bases identical to TRBD1. The CDR3 is 16 residues long. Germline CDR1 reads LNHNV; CDR2 reads YYDKDF (reference sequence). J gave up 4 bases and V 0 bases, and 6 bases lay outside the gene matches. CDR3 sequence reads: CATSREKPGQYNEQFF. Written as DNA, the CDR3 is TGTGCCACCAGCAGAGAAAAACCGGGACAGTACAATGAGCAGTTCTTC.

This chain joins TRBV5-1 and TRBJ2-1, with 10 nucleotides matching TRBD2. The CDR3 is made up of 15 amino acids. CDR1 is SGHRS and CDR2 is YFSETQ in the germline V gene. Unmatched junction bases numbered 8, after V lost 3 bases and J lost 8 bases. The CDR3 reads CASSSGLAVFDEQFF. DNA of the CDR3: TGCGCCAGCAGCTCTGGACTAGCGGTTTTCGATGAGCAGTTCTTC.

The V gene is TRBV9, the J gene TRBJ1-2; 12 nucleotides line up with TRBD1. The CDR3 is 14 amino acids. Germline trimming cut 4 bases from V and 4 bases from J; bases unmatched to any gene: 2. CDR1 and CDR2 (germline): SGDLS, YYNGEE. CDR3 residues: CASSRDRGPYGYTF. The CDR3 DNA follows: TGTGCCAGCAGCCGGGACAGGGGGCCCTATGGCTACACCTTC.

This chain uses TRBV15 with TRBJ2-3; 9 nucleotides agree with TRBD1. Per the germline V gene, CDR1 is LNHNV and CDR2 is YYDKDF (reference sequence). V was clipped by 5 bases and J by 1 base; unmatched bases: 4. This CDR3 contains 15 residues. Here the CDR3 DNA reads TGTGCCACCAGCCCAAGGACAGGGGGCACAGATACGCAGTATTTT. This sequence encodes CATSPRTGGTDTQYF. The variable domain in full, with the rest retrieved from reference TRBV15 and TRBJ2-3, is DAMVIQNPRYQVTQFGKPVTLSCSQTLNHNVMYWYQQKSSQAPKLLFHYYDKDFNNEADTPDNFQSRRPNTSFCFLDIRSPGLGDTAMYLCATSPRTGGTDTQYFGPGTRLTVL.

The CDR3: CASSVALAGGGQETQYF. The CDR3 DNA follows: TGTGCCAGCAGCGTAGCTTTAGCGGGGGGAGGCCAAGAGACCCAGTACTTC. The rearrangement joins TRBV9 to TRBJ2-5, with 10 nucleotides matching TRBD2. CDR3 length: 17 amino acids. CDR1 SGDLS and CDR2 YYNGEE come from the germline V gene. J lost 1 base, V lost 0 bases, and 6 bases had no gene match.

This clone was detected once. The chain couples TRBV27 to TRBJ2-5; 14 bases are shared with TRBD2. CDR3 size: 13 residues. The germline V gene encodes CDR1 MNHEY and CDR2 SMNVEV (reference sequence). J lost 5 bases, V lost 10 bases, and 3 bases had no gene match. The DNA of the CDR3 is TGTGCCACCCGACTAGCGGGAGGGGAGACCCAGTACTTC. Amino acid sequence: CATRLAGGETQYF.

The chain is built from TRBV27 and TRBJ2-1, with a weak D call TRBD1 (5 bases). Germline CDR1 MNHEY, CDR2 SMNVEV (reference sequence). The V and J ends lost 1 base and 9 bases respectively, with 16 bases between them. The CDR3 runs to 15 residues. DNA for the CDR3: TGTGCCAGCAGTTTATTTGGGCAGGGTTTGGGTGAGCAGTTCTTC. It translates to CASSLFGQGLGEQFF.

The gene calls are TRBV30 and TRBJ2-1; 14 positions match TRBD2. Trimming removed 1 base from V and 7 bases from J; junction bases left unmatched: 6. Germline V gene data show CDR1 as GTSNPN and CDR2 as SVGIG (reference sequence). CDR3 length: 16 amino acids. This chain's CDR3 is CAWSGGLAGVVNEQFF. In nucleotides, the CDR3 is TGTGCCTGGAGTGGGGGACTAGCGGGAGTGGTGAATGAGCAGTTCTTC.